The rows below give T cell receptor beta chains drawn from one sample of a study of breast tumors, draining lymph nodes, adjacent tissues. MiXCR, applied by TCRdb to the multiplex PCR reads, yields one record per CDR3 protein. This sample has about 35,000 distinct CDR3 sequences, with just over 35% found just once. The sequenced sample was breast tumor tissue. The source of these receptors is a female donor with breast cancer. Some clones in this sample may be carry-over from other donors' samples. The CDR3 runs from the conserved cysteine through the conserved F or W. D genes are given only for firm matches. Clone size is not always given. Where it is, it says once, few, many or a class for expanded clones.

D gene	V gene	clone size	J gene	CDR3 DNA	CDR3 protein
NA	TRBV20-1	NA	TRBJ2-7	TGCAGTGCTGACCCCGGCCAGGGTCCCTCCTCCTACGAGCAGTACTTC	CSADPGQGPSSYEQYF
TRBD1	TRBV6-5	many	TRBJ2-7	TGTGCCAGCAGTTACCGGACAGGGGGATACGAGCAGTACTTC	CASSYRTGGYEQYF
NA	TRBV6-5	many	TRBJ1-5	TGTGCCAGCAGGATGGACGAGGATAGCAATCAGCCCCAGCATTTT	CASRMDEDSNQPQHF
NA	TRBV7-9	once	TRBJ1-2	TGTGCCAGCAGCTTAGGGTCCGACTATGGCTACACCTTC	CASSLGSDYGYTF
NA	TRBV7-6	many	TRBJ2-7	TGTGCCAGCAGCCCTGGAGGGTTCGAGCAGTACTTC	CASSPGGFEQYF
TRBD1	TRBV5-1	NA	TRBJ2-1	TGCGCCAGCAGCTTGGATGGGACAGGGGTTGATGAGCAGTTCTTC	CASSLDGTGVDEQFF
NA	TRBV5-6	NA	TRBJ1-2	TGTGCCAGCACCCTGCAGGGGATAACTAACTATGGCTACACCTTC	CASTLQGITNYGYTF
NA	TRBV6-6	many	TRBJ1-5	TGTGCCAGCAGGGGGGATTATGATCAGCCCCAGCATTTT	CASRGDYDQPQHF
TRBD1	TRBV7-2	many	TRBJ1-3	TGTGCCAGCAGCTCCCAGCCCGGGACAGGGGCTGGAAACACCATATATTTT	CASSSQPGTGAGNTIYF
TRBD2	TRBV20-1	many	TRBJ2-1	TGCAGTGCTGGGGATTCTAGCGGGAGCTACAATGAGCAGTTCTTC	CSAGDSSGSYNEQFF
NA	TRBV2	many	TRBJ1-5	TGTGCCAGCAGCAAAGGGAGCCGGGACCGCCGATATAGCAATCAGCCCCAGCATTTT	CASSKGSRDRRYSNQPQHF
NA	TRBV11-2	many	TRBJ2-1	TGTGCCAGCAGCTTAGTAGGAAGAAGACGTGTCAATGAGCAGTTCTTC	CASSLVGRRRVNEQFF
NA	TRBV27	many	TRBJ2-3	TGTGCCAGCGGAAGGTATGAGTCAGATACGCAGTATTTT	CASGRYESDTQYF
TRBD2	TRBV20-1	many	TRBJ2-1	TGCAGTGCCCGACTAGCGGGAGGGAGTAGACACAATGAGCAGTTCTTC	CSARLAGGSRHNEQFF
TRBD1	TRBV29-1	NA	TRBJ1-4	TGCAGCGTTGCTGGACAGGGAGGAGAAAAACTGTTTTTT	CSVAGQGGEKLFF
NA	TRBV10-3	NA	TRBJ1-6	TGTGCCATCAAACCAGCGGGCGGAACGTCTAATTCACCCCTCCACTTT	CAIKPAGGTSNSPLHF
NA	TRBV5-1	many	TRBJ2-7	TGCGCCAGCAGCTTGGTCGGGGCCCCGTACGAGCAGTACTTC	CASSLVGAPYEQYF
TRBD2	TRBV7-9	many	TRBJ2-5	TGTGCCAGCAGCTTAAGTCGGGGTCGGCAGACTAGCGGGAGTGTAGAGACCCAGTACTTC	CASSLSRGRQTSGSVETQYF
NA	TRBV29-1	many	TRBJ2-1	TGCAGCGTTGAGGGGGACAACTACAATGAGCAGTTCTTC	CSVEGDNYNEQFF
TRBD2	TRBV5-5	many	TRBJ2-7	TGTGCCAGCAGCTTGGGGCGGGAGATAATCTACGAGCAGTACTTC	CASSLGREIIYEQYF
TRBD2	TRBV11-2	NA	TRBJ2-3	TGTGCCAGCAGCTTATCGGGGAGGGCCCGAGATACGCAGTATTTT	CASSLSGRARDTQYF
NA	TRBV19	many	TRBJ1-2	TGTGCCACCGCGGGCGGGGCTCGGACTAACTATGGCTACACCTTC	CATAGGARTNYGYTF
NA	TRBV9	NA	TRBJ2-4	TGTGCCAGCAGCGGAGGGGGAGCCAAAAACATTCAGTACTTC	CASSGGGAKNIQYF
NA	TRBV20-1	NA	TRBJ1-3	TGCAGTGCTAGGGCGACGAACCGTGGAAACACCATATATTTT	CSARATNRGNTIYF
NA	TRBV7-2	many	TRBJ2-3	TGTGCCAGCAGCTTAGGAGGTCCAGGTACGCAGTATTTT	CASSLGGPGTQYF
TRBD2	TRBV13	NA	TRBJ2-1	TGTGCTAGCAGCTCCCGAGGCGGGAGGGCCCTCGATGAGCGGTTCTTC	CASSSRGGRALDERFF
TRBD2	TRBV7-9	many	TRBJ2-1	TGTGCCAGCAGCCACACGGGACTACCTAGGAATGAGCAGTTCTTC	CASSHTGLPRNEQFF
NA	TRBV20-1	many	TRBJ1-3	TGCAGTGCTAGAGATTCGGACCGAGGTGGAAACACCATATATTTT	CSARDSDRGGNTIYF
TRBD2	TRBV20-1	NA	TRBJ2-3	TGCAGTGCTAGGTCCGGGACTAGCGGAGGCACAGATACGCAGTATTTT	CSARSGTSGGTDTQYF
NA	TRBV20-1	NA	TRBJ1-2	TGCAGTGCTAGCCACGGACCTAACTATGGCTACACCTTC	CSASHGPNYGYTF
TRBD1	TRBV19	few	TRBJ1-4	TGTGCCAGTAGTGCTCCCAGACAGGGTTCTAATGAAAAACTGTTTTTT	CASSAPRQGSNEKLFF
TRBD1	TRBV24-1	many	TRBJ1-4	TGTGCCACCAGTGATTCACGACAGGGTGGTGAAAAACTGTTTTTT	CATSDSRQGGEKLFF